The next 2 T cell receptor beta chains were all read from a single sample in a study of shared T cell receptors in the human thymus. The assay was immunoSEQ multiplex PCR, and TCRdb's table has in-frame clones only and misses some. The table includes hundreds of thousands of clones, 75% to 85% detected once. These data were likewise used in another study, on human thymus T cells.

Input material: thymocytes. These receptors were taken from a boy in the first two years of life with a congenital heart defect.

This clone was seen just once. The chain uses TRBV5-6 and TRBJ2-5; 9 bases agree with TRBD1. The end of the DNA is better explained by TRBJ2-7, so the J call may be wrong. The CDR3 runs to 16 residues. Germline-derived CDR1 and CDR2 are SGHDT and YYEEEE. CDR3 sequence: CASRPGRTGVSYEQYF. The CDR3 DNA follows: TGTGCCAGCAGACCCGGCAGGACAGGGGTATCCTACGAGCAGTACTTC.

The gene calls are TRBV7-8 and TRBJ2-3; TRBD2 matches at 8 bases. Unmatched junction bases numbered 8, after V lost 3 bases and J lost 0 bases. CDR3 length equals 17 residues. Germline loops: CDR1 SGHVS, CDR2 FQNEAQ. The chain's CDR3 is CASSFVITSGSTDTQYF. DNA of the CDR3: TGTGCCAGCAGCTTTGTAATTACTAGCGGAAGCACAGATACGCAGTATTTT.